The rows below give T cell receptor beta chains drawn from one sample of a study of T cells after yellow fever vaccination. In TCRdb, the 5' RACE reads were re-called with MiXCR into one record per CDR3 protein. The table includes 200,000 to 250,000 distinct CDR3 sequences, about 7% detected once. The specimen comprised CD4+ T cells sorted from PBMCs, sampled 15 days after the yellow fever booster vaccination. Every receptor here comes from a man between 25 and 39 years old who received the YFV17D yellow fever vaccine. Both conserved end residues are part of each CDR3. Fields, in order: clone size, J gene, D gene, V gene, CDR3 protein, CDR3 DNA. D genes are given only for firm matches. Size is stated for part of the rows, as once, few or many counts, or as a class when the clone is expanded.

clone_size: .; j_call: TRBJ1-6; d_call: .; v_call: TRBV27; cdr3_aa: CASSLLGPDSPLHF; cdr3_nt: TGTGCCAGCAGTTTATTAGGGCCGGATTCACCCCTCCACTTT
clone_size: many; j_call: TRBJ2-7; d_call: TRBD1; v_call: TRBV15; cdr3_aa: CATSRGQGPSYEQYF; cdr3_nt: TGTGCCACCAGCAGAGGACAGGGGCCTTCCTACGAGCAGTACTTC
clone_size: few; j_call: TRBJ2-2; d_call: .; v_call: TRBV7-2; cdr3_aa: CASTLLGPDTGELFF; cdr3_nt: TGTGCCAGCACTTTGCTGGGCCCCGACACCGGGGAGCTGTTTTTT
clone_size: few; j_call: TRBJ2-7; d_call: TRBD2; v_call: TRBV5-1; cdr3_aa: CASSLESSGINEQYF; cdr3_nt: TGCGCCAGCAGCTTGGAATCCAGCGGGATCAACGAGCAGTACTTC
clone_size: many; j_call: TRBJ2-7; d_call: TRBD2; v_call: TRBV6-2/TRBV6-3; cdr3_aa: CASRASGTYEQYF; cdr3_nt: TGTGCCAGCAGGGCTAGCGGGACCTACGAGCAGTACTTC
clone_size: many; j_call: TRBJ2-2; d_call: .; v_call: TRBV7-8; cdr3_aa: CASGPAGELFF; cdr3_nt: TGTGCCAGTGGACCGGCCGGGGAGCTGTTTTTT
clone_size: many; j_call: TRBJ2-5; d_call: .; v_call: TRBV29-1; cdr3_aa: CSVDESGHRQETQYF; cdr3_nt: TGCAGCGTTGATGAGTCGGGACATCGACAAGAGACCCAGTACTTC
clone_size: many; j_call: TRBJ1-1; d_call: .; v_call: TRBV19; cdr3_aa: CASNRNTEAFF; cdr3_nt: TGTGCCAGTAATAGGAACACTGAAGCTTTCTTT
clone_size: few; j_call: TRBJ1-2; d_call: .; v_call: TRBV9; cdr3_aa: CASSVAARRGYTF; cdr3_nt: TGTGCCAGCAGCGTAGCTGCACGGCGTGGCTACACCTTC
clone_size: few; j_call: TRBJ1-4; d_call: TRBD1; v_call: TRBV20-1; cdr3_aa: CSARAPGTANEKLFF; cdr3_nt: TGCAGTGCTAGAGCCCCAGGGACAGCTAATGAAAAACTGTTTTTT
clone_size: few; j_call: TRBJ2-7; d_call: TRBD2; v_call: TRBV20-1; cdr3_aa: CSALYRGGSEQYF; cdr3_nt: TGCAGTGCTCTATACCGGGGGGGCTCCGAGCAGTACTTC
clone_size: few; j_call: TRBJ2-3; d_call: .; v_call: TRBV7-6; cdr3_aa: CASSANLRDTQYF; cdr3_nt: TGTGCCAGCAGTGCGAACCTCCGCGATACGCAGTATTTT
clone_size: few; j_call: TRBJ1-6; d_call: .; v_call: TRBV12-3/TRBV12-4; cdr3_aa: CASSDNRESPLHF; cdr3_nt: TGTGCCAGCAGCGATAACAGGGAATCACCCCTCCACTTT
clone_size: .; j_call: TRBJ1-1; d_call: TRBD1; v_call: TRBV4-3; cdr3_aa: CASSLRQGPEAFF; cdr3_nt: TGCGCCAGCAGCCTAAGACAGGGCCCTGAAGCTTTCTTT
clone_size: few; j_call: TRBJ2-5; d_call: .; v_call: TRBV5-1; cdr3_aa: CASSLGLIQETQYF; cdr3_nt: TGCGCCAGCAGCTTGGGACTGATACAAGAGACCCAGTACTTC
clone_size: many; j_call: TRBJ2-7; d_call: TRBD2; v_call: TRBV3-1; cdr3_aa: CASSWGLARPYEQYF; cdr3_nt: TGTGCCAGCAGTTGGGGACTAGCGAGGCCCTACGAGCAGTACTTC
clone_size: .; j_call: TRBJ2-7; d_call: .; v_call: TRBV7-9; cdr3_aa: CASSLGLGPSNSEQYF; cdr3_nt: TGTGCCAGCAGCCTCGGCTTGGGCCCCTCCAACTCCGAGCAGTACTTC
clone_size: .; j_call: TRBJ2-7; d_call: .; v_call: TRBV19; cdr3_aa: CASSDRDIGLEQYF; cdr3_nt: TGTGCCAGTAGCGACCGGGACATCGGCCTAGAGCAGTACTTC
clone_size: .; j_call: TRBJ1-6; d_call: .; v_call: TRBV10-3; cdr3_aa: CAISGADFSPLHF; cdr3_nt: TGTGCCATCAGTGGGGCAGATTTTTCACCCCTCCACTTT
clone_size: few; j_call: TRBJ2-5; d_call: TRBD2; v_call: TRBV5-1; cdr3_aa: CASAGGAQETQYF; cdr3_nt: TGCGCCAGCGCGGGAGGGGCCCAAGAGACCCAGTACTTC
clone_size: few; j_call: TRBJ2-2; d_call: TRBD1; v_call: TRBV28; cdr3_aa: CASSFYGQGSGGELFF; cdr3_nt: TGTGCCAGCAGTTTCTATGGACAGGGATCCGGCGGGGAGCTGTTTTTT
clone_size: .; j_call: TRBJ2-1; d_call: .; v_call: TRBV20-1; cdr3_aa: CSARGVESYNEQFF; cdr3_nt: TGCAGTGCTAGAGGAGTAGAATCCTACAATGAGCAGTTCTTC
clone_size: .; j_call: TRBJ1-5; d_call: .; v_call: TRBV6-5; cdr3_aa: CASSYSCQTNQPQHF; cdr3_nt: TGTGCCAGCAGTTACTCGTGTCAGACAAATCAGCCCCAGCATTTT
clone_size: few; j_call: TRBJ2-2; d_call: TRBD2; v_call: TRBV12-3/TRBV12-4; cdr3_aa: CASGSGRRGTGELFF; cdr3_nt: TGTGCCAGCGGAAGCGGGAGAAGGGGGACCGGGGAGCTGTTTTTT
clone_size: many; j_call: TRBJ2-1; d_call: .; v_call: TRBV11-3; cdr3_aa: CASSLGDKRQFF; cdr3_nt: TGTGCCAGCAGCTTAGGAGATAAGCGGCAGTTCTTC
clone_size: few; j_call: TRBJ2-3; d_call: TRBD2; v_call: TRBV6-6; cdr3_aa: CASGLAGTDTQYF; cdr3_nt: TGTGCCAGCGGACTAGCGGGCACAGATACGCAGTATTTT
clone_size: .; j_call: TRBJ2-1; d_call: .; v_call: TRBV29-1; cdr3_aa: CSVRLNNEQFF; cdr3_nt: TGCAGCGTCCGGCTGAACAATGAGCAGTTCTTC
clone_size: few; j_call: TRBJ1-5; d_call: TRBD1; v_call: TRBV28; cdr3_aa: CASSLTGQYIHQPQHF; cdr3_nt: TGTGCCAGCAGTTTAACGGGACAGTACATACATCAGCCCCAGCATTTT
clone_size: .; j_call: TRBJ1-6; d_call: TRBD1; v_call: TRBV25-1; cdr3_aa: CASSEIGQGWDSPLHF; cdr3_nt: TGTGCCAGCAGTGAAATCGGACAGGGGTGGGATTCACCCCTCCACTTT
clone_size: many; j_call: TRBJ2-7; d_call: .; v_call: TRBV7-8; cdr3_aa: CASSHRGRGSYEQYF; cdr3_nt: TGTGCCAGCAGCCACAGGGGGAGGGGCTCCTACGAGCAGTACTTC
clone_size: .; j_call: TRBJ1-2; d_call: .; v_call: TRBV5-6; cdr3_aa: CASSLDRGQYGYTF; cdr3_nt: TGTGCCAGCAGCTTGGATCGGGGGCAGTATGGCTACACCTTC
clone_size: many; j_call: TRBJ2-3; d_call: .; v_call: TRBV9; cdr3_aa: CASSLQTYTDTQYF; cdr3_nt: TGTGCCAGCAGCCTTCAGACTTATACAGATACGCAGTATTTT
clone_size: many; j_call: TRBJ2-3; d_call: .; v_call: TRBV15; cdr3_aa: CATSRGAGRKGDTQYF; cdr3_nt: TGTGCCACCAGCAGAGGGGCGGGACGTAAAGGCGATACGCAGTATTTT
clone_size: many; j_call: TRBJ2-3; d_call: .; v_call: TRBV7-2; cdr3_aa: CASSLGVFTDTQYF; cdr3_nt: TGTGCCAGCAGCTTAGGCGTGTTCACAGATACGCAGTATTTT
clone_size: many; j_call: TRBJ2-3; d_call: .; v_call: TRBV5-1; cdr3_aa: CASSLERGGTDTQYF; cdr3_nt: TGCGCCAGCAGCTTGGAGAGGGGCGGCACAGATACGCAGTATTTT
clone_size: .; j_call: TRBJ2-7; d_call: TRBD1; v_call: TRBV30; cdr3_aa: CAWSRDRSYEQYF; cdr3_nt: TGTGCCTGGAGTAGGGACAGGAGCTACGAGCAGTACTTC
clone_size: .; j_call: TRBJ2-7; d_call: TRBD2; v_call: TRBV29-1; cdr3_aa: CSVTSGGPYEQYF; cdr3_nt: TGCAGCGTCACTAGCGGTGGCCCTTACGAGCAGTACTTC
clone_size: .; j_call: TRBJ1-1; d_call: .; v_call: TRBV20-1; cdr3_aa: CSASSHSEAFF; cdr3_nt: TGCAGTGCTAGCTCTCACAGTGAAGCTTTCTTT